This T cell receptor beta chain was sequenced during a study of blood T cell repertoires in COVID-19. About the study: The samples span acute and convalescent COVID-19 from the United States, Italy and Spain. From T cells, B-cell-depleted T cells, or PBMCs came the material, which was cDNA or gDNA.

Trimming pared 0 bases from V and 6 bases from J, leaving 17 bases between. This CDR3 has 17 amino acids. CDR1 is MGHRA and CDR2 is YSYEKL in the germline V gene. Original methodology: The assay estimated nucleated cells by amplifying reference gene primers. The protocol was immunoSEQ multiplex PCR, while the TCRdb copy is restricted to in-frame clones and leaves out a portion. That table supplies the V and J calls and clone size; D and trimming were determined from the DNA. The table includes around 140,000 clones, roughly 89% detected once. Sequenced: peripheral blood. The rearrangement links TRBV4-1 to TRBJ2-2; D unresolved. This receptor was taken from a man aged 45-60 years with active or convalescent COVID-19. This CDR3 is CASSQDIVASFPGELFF. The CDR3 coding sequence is TGCGCCAGCAGCCAAGATATCGTGGCTAGTTTCCCCGGGGAGCTGTTTTTT.